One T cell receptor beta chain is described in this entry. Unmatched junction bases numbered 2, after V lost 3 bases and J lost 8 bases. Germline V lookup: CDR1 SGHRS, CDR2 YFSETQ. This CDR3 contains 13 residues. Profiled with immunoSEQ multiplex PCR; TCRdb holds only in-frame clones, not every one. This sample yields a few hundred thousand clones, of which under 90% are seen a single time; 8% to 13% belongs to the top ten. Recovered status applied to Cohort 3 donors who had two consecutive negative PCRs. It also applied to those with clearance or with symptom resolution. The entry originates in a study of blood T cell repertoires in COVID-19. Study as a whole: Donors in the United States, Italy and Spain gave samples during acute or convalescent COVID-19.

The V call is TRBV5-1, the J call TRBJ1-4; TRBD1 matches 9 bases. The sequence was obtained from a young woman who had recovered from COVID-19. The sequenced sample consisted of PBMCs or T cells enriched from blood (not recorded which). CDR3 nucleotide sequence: TGCGCCAGCAGCTGGGGACAGGGCGAAAAACTGTTTTTT. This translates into CASSWGQGEKLFF.